The T cell receptor beta chain under discussion was sequenced for a study of blood T cell repertoires in COVID-19. Study as a whole: PBMCs, B-cell-depleted T cells, or T cells were the source of the cDNA or gDNA that made up the material.

The protocol was immunoSEQ multiplex PCR, while the TCRdb copy is restricted to in-frame clones and leaves out a portion. The sample contains over 150,000 clones, around 87% of which appear only once. The CDR3 loop spans 17 amino acids. Germline V gives CDR1 MDHEN, CDR2 SYDVKM. V lost 2 bases, J lost 7 bases, and 23 bases lay in between. Sequencing input: peripheral blood. This clonotype was obtained from a woman aged 70 to 79 with COVID-19, enrolled during active disease. This chain joins TRBV28 and TRBJ2-5; weak D call: TRBD2 (6 bases). The CDR3 sequence: CASSLELSGTPLGTQYF. Here the CDR3 DNA reads TGTGCCAGCAGTTTAGAACTTAGCGGAACCCCCCTAGGGACCCAGTACTTC.